This T cell receptor beta chain was sequenced in a study of T-cell memory formation after mild COVID-19. TCRdb analysed the 5' RACE reads with MiXCR anew, one entry per CDR3 protein. The sample lists more than 14,000 distinct CDR3 sequences; 20% to 25% were seen once. Germline CDR1 reads SEHNR; CDR2 reads FQNEAQ (reference sequence). The germline V and J ends were trimmed by 5 bases and 6 bases, with 16 bases remaining between them. This CDR3 is built from 14 residues. The sample was PBMCs or a T cell subset sorted from them (not recorded which). The receptor's source is a man aged 18 to 29 who had mild COVID-19 (a few samples of this study predate the infection). Cell type and time point are not known. This chain connects TRBV7-9 to TRBJ1-2, with D perhaps matching TRBD1 (6 bases). CDR3 loop: CASSLTGLRDGYTF. The CDR3 DNA sequence: TGTGCCAGCAGCCTCACAGGGCTAAGGGATGGCTACACCTTC.